The 5 T cell receptor beta chains below were found in one sample sequenced in a study of CD4 T cells in relation to SARS-CoV-2 and coronaviruses. CD4+ T cells from unexposed donors were obtained before the COVID-19 pandemic (2011-2018). Isolation of CD4+ T cells took place after roughly nine days in culture. These receptors' antigens are unknown. TCRdb's table, derived via immunoSEQ multiplex PCR, lists solely in-frame clones and lacks some. The sample records around 20,000 clones, about 73% being singletons. Sequencing was performed on CD4+ T cells from PBMCs, cultured in vitro. These receptors were collected from a human donor in good health.

This clone came up once. The chain joins TRBV30 to TRBJ2-3, with 7 bases that match TRBD1. The germline CDR1 and CDR2 sequences are GTSNPN and SVGIG (reference sequence). After removal of 4 bases from V and 3 bases from J, the junction contained 10 bases not matched to a gene. CDR3 size: 15 residues. The CDR3 region has the DNA TGTGCCTGGAATCCCGACAGGGTATCAACAGATACGCAGTATTTT. Translating it yields CAWNPDRVSTDTQYF. Full variable domain (missing parts from reference TRBV30 and TRBJ2-3): SQTIHQWPATLVQPVGSPLSLECTVEGTSNPNLYWYRQAAGRGLQLLFYSVGIGQISSEVPQNLSASRPQDRQFILSSKKLLLSDSGFYLCAWNPDRVSTDTQYFGPGTRLTVL.

As regards this clone: Germline is not matched at one junction end, which may reflect a read error. The CDR3 bases are TGTGCCAGCATTCCCGGGTCCTCCAATGAGCAGTTCTTC. It encodes CASIPGSSNEQFF. V gene TRBV6-6 combines with J gene TRBJ2-1; D remains ambiguous. This CDR3 has 13 amino acids. The germline CDR1 and CDR2 sequences are MNHNY and SVGAGI (reference sequence).

This rearrangement joins TRBV7-2 to TRBJ2-1, with 10 bases matching TRBD1. This CDR3 contains 17 residues. Trimming cost V 0 bases and J 2 bases; bases outside gene matches: 4. CDR1 is SGHTA, CDR2 FQGNSA, per germline. The CDR3 bases are TGTGCCAGCAGCTTAGCGCCCGGGACAGGGGCCTACAATGAGCAGTTCTTC. This translates into CASSLAPGTGAYNEQFF.

CDR3 protein: CASSVGTSGFQETQYF. The DNA for the CDR3 is TGTGCCAGCAGCGTAGGGACTAGCGGATTCCAAGAGACCCAGTACTTC. The chain combines TRBV9 with TRBJ2-5, with 10 bases matching TRBD2. The CDR3 contains 16 residues. Germline CDR1 SGDLS, CDR2 YYNGEE. V lost 0 bases and J lost 1; bases outside the gene matches: 3.

This clone occurred a few times. The V gene is TRBV19, the J gene TRBJ1-3; 8 bases agree with TRBD1. The V segment lost 8 bases and the J segment 7 bases; nucleotides outside the gene matches: 7. The V gene's germline CDR1 is LNHDA and CDR2 SQIVND (reference sequence). The CDR3 contains 13 residues. The CDR3 here is CASGQGSRNTIYF. CDR3 in DNA: TGTGCCAGTGGACAGGGATCCAGGAACACCATATATTTT.